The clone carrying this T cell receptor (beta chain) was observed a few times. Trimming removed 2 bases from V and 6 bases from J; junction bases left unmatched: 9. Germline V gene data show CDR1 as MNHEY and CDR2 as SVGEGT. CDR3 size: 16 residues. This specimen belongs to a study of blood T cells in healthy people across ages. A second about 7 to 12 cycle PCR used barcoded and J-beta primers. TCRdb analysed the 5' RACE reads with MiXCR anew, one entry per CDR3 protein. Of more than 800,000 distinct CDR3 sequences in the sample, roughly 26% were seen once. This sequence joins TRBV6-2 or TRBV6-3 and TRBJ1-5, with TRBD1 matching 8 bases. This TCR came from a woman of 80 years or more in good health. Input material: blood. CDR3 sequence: CASSYPTGVISQPQHF. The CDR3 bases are TGTGCCAGCAGTTACCCGACAGGGGTCATAAGTCAGCCCCAGCATTTT.